These 32 T cell receptor beta chains were all obtained from the same sample, sequenced in a study of T cells in tuberculosis. TCRdb's table, derived via immunoSEQ multiplex PCR, lists solely in-frame clones and lacks some. The sample consists of some 25,000 clones, around 95% of them appearing once. Sequencing was carried out using PBMCs. The receptors derive from a donor aged 10-29 years with latent tuberculosis or without tuberculosis infection.

The count of this clone is one. This chain joins TRBV30 and TRBJ2-3; possibly TRBD2 for D (5 bases). The V gene's germline CDR1 is GTSNPN and CDR2 SVGIG (reference sequence). This CDR3 has 15 residues. V dropped 0 bases and J dropped 0 bases, with 10 bases sitting between them. Written as DNA, the CDR3 is TGTGCCTGGAGTGTCGAGAGCGGCAGCACAGATACGCAGTATTTT. Its protein is CAWSVESGSTDTQYF.

This chain joins TRBV11-2 and TRBJ2-7, with TRBD1 as a possible D gene (5 bases). Trimming shortened V by 4 bases and J by 0 bases, and 13 bases separated the two germline ends. The CDR3 loop spans 15 amino acids. Germline values: CDR1 SGHAT, CDR2 FQNNGV. The CDR3 sequence: CASSSDTRSSYEQYF. In nucleotides, the CDR3 is TGTGCCAGCAGCTCGGACACCCGAAGCTCCTACGAGCAGTACTTC.

For this clone: A junction end diverges from the germline sequence, so it may reflect a read error. The rearrangement joins TRBV12-5 to TRBJ2-3, with unresolved D. Germline V CDR1 and CDR2: LGHNT, FRNRAP. The CDR3 spans 9 residues. CDR3 protein: CASGLVPGF. The CDR3 DNA reads TGTGCTAGTGGTTTGGTACCAGGTTTT.

The chain combines TRBV5-6 with TRBJ2-7; D might be TRBD1 (5 bases). The CDR3 is 13 residues long. V gave up 0 bases and J gave up 3 bases, with 7 bases separating them. CDR1 SGHDT and CDR2 YYEEEE come from the germline V gene. CDR3 protein: CASSLGQLYEQYV. For the CDR3, the DNA is TGTGCCAGCAGCTTGGGACAGCTCTACGAGCAGTACGTC.

The chain recombines TRBV5-4 with TRBJ2-3, with D possibly matching TRBD1 (6 bases). The germline gives CDR1 SGHNT, CDR2 YYREEE (reference sequence). The ends were cut back, 1 base at V and 9 bases at J, with 15 bases in the middle. This CDR3 is 14 amino acids long. CDR3 nucleotides: TGTGCCAGCAGCTTGCAACAGGGAAAAAGCACGCAGTATTTT. Its protein product is CASSLQQGKSTQYF.

The V call is TRBV27, the J call TRBJ1-2; D unclear. The germline V and J ends were trimmed by 11 bases and 0 bases, with 10 bases remaining between them. The CDR3 consists of 12 residues. Germline lookup yields CDR1 MNHEY and CDR2 SMNVEV (reference sequence). The CDR3 spells CAVRAPNYGYTF. The CDR3 region has the DNA TGTGCCGTTCGAGCCCCTAACTATGGCTACACCTTC.

This clone was counted a single time. The chain combines TRBV9 with TRBJ1-2; 7 nucleotides align to TRBD1. Germline CDR1 and CDR2: SGDLS and YYNGEE. V shed 3 bases and J 5 bases; nucleotides not matched to a gene: 13. This CDR3 has 16 residues. The CDR3 spells CASSGGQREQWYGYTF. The DNA for the CDR3 is TGTGCCAGCAGCGGGGGACAGCGCGAGCAGTGGTATGGCTACACCTTC.

The gene calls are TRBV9 and TRBJ2-5; 13 bases fit TRBD2. V dropped 4 bases and J dropped 6; count of bases not matched to a gene: 9. Germline V gene sequence: CDR1 SGDLS, CDR2 YYNGEE. This CDR3 comprises 16 residues. In DNA form, the CDR3 reads TGTGCCAGCAGCCCTCGGACTAGCGGGGGTGGTCAGACCCAGTACTTC. It yields the protein CASSPRTSGGGQTQYF.

The gene calls are TRBV6-5 and TRBJ2-2; D gene uncertain. CDR3 length equals 12 residues. CDR1 is MNHEY and CDR2 is SVGAGI in the germline V gene. Trimming shortened V by 6 bases and J by 5 bases, and 7 bases separated the two germline ends. This CDR3 is CASSLHTGELFF. Here the CDR3 DNA reads TGTGCCAGCAGCTTACATACCGGGGAGCTGTTTTTT.

The chain joins TRBV7-8 to TRBJ1-2, with 7 bases aligning to TRBD1. The junction had 6 bases not matched to a gene; V was cut back by 5 bases and J by 6 bases. Germline V gives CDR1 SGHVS, CDR2 FQNEAQ. The CDR3 runs to 13 residues. CDR3 DNA: TGTGCCAGCAGCCACCGAGGGGGCGATGGCTACACCTTC. This gives the protein CASSHRGGDGYTF.

The chain employs TRBV19 and TRBJ2-1, with 10 bases lining up with TRBD1. This CDR3 region has 12 residues. J lost 11 bases, V lost 3 bases, and 1 base had no gene match. Germline V gene sequence: CDR1 LNHDA, CDR2 SQIVND (reference sequence). Here the CDR3 reads CASSMGQGKQFF. For the CDR3, the DNA is TGTGCCAGTAGTATGGGACAGGGGAAGCAGTTCTTC.

The chain combines TRBV5-4 with TRBJ1-1, with D maybe TRBD1 (5 bases). V was cut by 4 bases and J by 1 base, with 14 bases left in between. Germline V gives CDR1 SGHNT, CDR2 YYREEE (reference sequence). The CDR3 consists of 15 residues. CDR3 bases: TGTGCCAGCAGCCCCTTGGGACTGCAGAACACTGAAGCTTTCTTT. This codes for CASSPLGLQNTEAFF. Combining the CDR3 with reference TRBV5-4 and TRBJ1-1 gives the whole variable domain ETGVTQSPTHLIKTRGQQVTLRCSSQSGHNTVSWYQQALGQGPQFIFQYYREEENGRGNFPPRFSGLQFPNYSSELNVNALELDDSALYLCASSPLGLQNTEAFFGQGTRLTVV.

The chain has TRBV4-2 and TRBJ2-1, with TRBD2 identical over 10 bases. Germline V gene data show CDR1 as LGHNA and CDR2 as YNFKEQ. The ends lost 3 bases at V and 5 bases at J; junction bases unmatched: 10. The CDR3 contains 17 residues. CDR3 loop: CASSQETGTSDDNEQFF. CDR3 DNA: TGTGCCAGCAGCCAGGAAACCGGGACTAGCGACGACAATGAGCAGTTCTTC.

The chain links TRBV30 to TRBJ1-1; 7 bases agree with TRBD1. The length of the CDR3 is 14 residues. Germline lookup yields CDR1 GTSNPN and CDR2 SVGIG (reference sequence). V shed 5 bases, J shed 0 bases, and the junction held 6 bases outside the gene matches. Written as DNA, the CDR3 is TGTGCCTGGGGGCAGGGGGAAATGAACACTGAAGCTTTCTTT. It yields the protein CAWGQGEMNTEAFF.

V usage is TRBV29-1 and J usage is TRBJ2-5; D gene unclear. CDR3 length: 10 residues. CDR1 is SQVTM and CDR2 is ANQGSEA in the germline V gene. V was clipped by 5 bases and J by 3 bases, with 4 bases between them. CDR3 residues: CSVREETQYF. CDR3 DNA sequence: TGCAGCGTTAGAGAAGAGACCCAGTACTTC.

The chain uses TRBV19 and TRBJ2-7; D ambiguous. Germline CDR1 LNHDA, CDR2 SQIVND (reference sequence). V lost 5 bases, J lost 5 bases, and 7 bases lay in between. This CDR3 spans 11 amino acids. The CDR3 loop reads CASSGLNEQYF. The DNA for the CDR3 is TGTGCCAGTAGTGGGCTCAACGAGCAGTACTTC.

The rearrangement links TRBV15 to TRBJ2-5; 8 bases fit TRBD2. The CDR3 runs 16 residues. CDR1 is LNHNV and CDR2 is YYDKDF in the germline V gene (reference sequence). V shed 1 base and J 5 bases; nucleotides not matched to a gene: 9. CDR3 protein: CATSRALGIAGETQYF. The CDR3 nucleotides are TGTGCCACCAGCAGAGCGCTAGGCATAGCGGGGGAGACCCAGTACTTC.

This clone was detected once. This chain joins TRBV19 and TRBJ2-1, with 7 bases fitting TRBD1. The CDR3 is made up of 14 amino acids. From germline, CDR1 is LNHDA and CDR2 SQIVND (reference sequence). Trimming cost V 8 bases and J 7 bases; bases outside gene matches: 11. CDR3 region: CASGRDRVPNEQFF. The CDR3 DNA reads TGTGCCAGTGGACGAGACAGGGTCCCAAATGAGCAGTTCTTC.

The chain links TRBV19 to TRBJ1-2; 10 bases map to TRBD1. The CDR3 loop spans 15 amino acids. The junction had 10 bases not matched to a gene; V was cut back by 9 bases and J by 3 bases. Looked up from germline, CDR1 is LNHDA and CDR2 is SQIVND (reference sequence). CDR3 amino acids: CASREPGQGHYGYTF. CDR3 in DNA: TGTGCCAGCAGAGAGCCGGGACAGGGGCACTATGGCTACACCTTC.

Turning to this clone: The sample carries other DNA sequences with the same CDR3. The chain recombines TRBV4-1 with TRBJ2-1, with 10 bases aligning to TRBD2. V dropped 4 bases and J dropped 2; count of bases not matched to a gene: 2. This CDR3 comprises 15 residues. Per germline, CDR1 MGHRA and CDR2 YSYEKL. Here the CDR3 reads CASSPSGGAYNEQFF. The CDR3 region has the DNA TGCGCCAGCAGCCCCAGCGGGGGGGCCTACAATGAGCAGTTCTTC.

The chain has TRBV2 and TRBJ2-6, with D maybe TRBD1 (6 bases). The CDR3 extends over 15 amino acids. Germline V gene data show CDR1 as SNHLY and CDR2 as FYNNEI. Trimming stripped 5 bases from V and 4 bases from J, with 12 bases between. CDR3 bases: TGTGCCAGCAGTTCAGGGACACCCGGGGCCAACGTCCTGACTTTC. Residues: CASSSGTPGANVLTF.

J is TRBJ1-6 and V is TRBV7-2; maybe TRBD1 (6 bases). V was clipped by 4 bases and J by 11 bases, with 21 bases between them. CDR1 SGHTA and CDR2 FQGNSA come from the germline V gene. CDR3 length: 16 amino acids. The CDR3 DNA reads TGTGCCAGCAGCTCGCCCCTAGTCTTGGGGGCGCCACCCCTCCACTTT. This encodes CASSSPLVLGAPPLHF.

The chain recombines TRBV5-6 with TRBJ2-7; D possibly corresponds to TRBD2 (5 bases). V dropped 3 bases and J dropped 5 bases, with 6 bases sitting between them. Germline V gene lookup returns CDR1 SGHDT and CDR2 YYEEEE. The CDR3 extends over 11 amino acids. DNA for the CDR3: TGTGCCAGCAGCTGGAGGCACGAGCAGTACGTC. This sequence encodes CASSWRHEQYV.

Only one count was recorded for this clone. This chain uses TRBV7-3 with TRBJ2-2, with D tentatively TRBD1 (5 bases). The CDR3 has 16 amino acids. Trimming cost V 5 bases and J 7 bases, with 20 bases left between them. CDR1 and CDR2 (germline): SGHTA, FQGTGA. CDR3 nucleotide sequence: TGTGCCAGCAGCCTATCACCCCAGGGAAGGGGCGGGGAGCTGTTTTTT. Its protein is CASSLSPQGRGGELFF.

The chain is built from TRBV21-1 and TRBJ2-5; TRBD2 is the table's D call and was not checked against the DNA. TRBV21-1 constitutes a pseudogene. The CDR3 is 15 amino acids. The CDR3 nucleotides read TGTGCCAGCAGCAAGGGACTAGCGGCGAAAGAGACCCAGTACTTC. It yields the protein CASSKGLAAKETQYF.

CDR3 amino acids: CASSLEGTGRGTNYGYTF. Here the CDR3 DNA reads TGCGCCAGCAGCTTGGAAGGCACAGGACGCGGAACTAACTATGGCTACACCTTC. The genes are TRBV5-1 and TRBJ1-2, with TRBD1 as a possible D gene (5 bases). Trimming shortened V by 0 bases and J by 0 bases, and 18 bases separated the two germline ends. The CDR3 is made up of 18 amino acids. CDR1 and CDR2 from the germline V gene are SGHRS and YFSETQ.

The CDR3 reads CSVDLAGYEQYF. CDR3 DNA sequence: TGCAGCGTTGACTTGGCAGGGTACGAGCAGTACTTC. The chain carries TRBV29-1 and TRBJ2-7; a possible D gene is TRBD1 (5 bases). Between the trimmed V and J ends, which lost 3 bases and 4 bases, there was a span of 10 bases. Germline V gene lookup returns CDR1 SQVTM and CDR2 ANQGSEA. The CDR3 length is 12 residues.

The chain links TRBV6-6 to TRBJ1-2, with TRBD1 as a possible D gene (5 bases). This CDR3 comprises 14 residues. V was pared by 10 bases and J by 6 bases, with 21 bases between. Germline loops: CDR1 MNHNY, CDR2 SVGAGI (reference sequence). This CDR3 is CATRARAFGDGYTF. The CDR3 region has the DNA TGTGCCACCAGGGCTAGGGCCTTCGGGGATGGCTACACCTTC.

This chain links TRBV20-1 with TRBJ1-1; D is possibly TRBD1 (6 bases). The CDR3 is 11 amino acids. Trimming stripped 5 bases from V and 10 bases from J, with 14 bases between. CDR1 is DFQATT, CDR2 SNEGSKA, per germline (reference sequence). The CDR3 sequence is CSAGGGQIAFF. The CDR3 DNA reads TGCAGTGCTGGGGGGGGGCAAATAGCTTTCTTT.

The genes are TRBV5-6 and TRBJ1-2; weak D call: TRBD1 (5 bases). CDR1 SGHDT and CDR2 YYEEEE come from the germline V gene. The CDR3 length is 14 residues. With 0 bases removed from V and 4 bases from J, the gap between germline ends came to 10 bases. The CDR3 region is CASSLGQGSYGYTF. Written as DNA, the CDR3 is TGTGCCAGCAGCTTGGGGCAGGGAAGCTATGGCTACACCTTC.

The CDR3 DNA is TGTGCCAGCAGTGGAAGTTGGGCCAGGGAGGGGCATGGCTACACCTTC. This codes for CASSGSWAREGHGYTF. V and J are TRBV2 and TRBJ1-2; the D gene is possibly TRBD1 (5 bases). V was shortened by 4 bases and J by 6 bases, with 21 bases between the two germline ends. CDR1 and CDR2 (germline): SNHLY, FYNNEI. The CDR3 loop spans 16 amino acids.

The CDR3 protein is CASSYTGGGTTEAFF. The CDR3 nucleotides read TGTGCCAGCAGCTATACCGGTGGAGGGACCACTGAAGCTTTCTTT. The rearrangement uses TRBV11-2 and TRBJ1-1; perhaps TRBD1 as D (5 bases). The CDR3 runs 15 residues. Trimming left V 4 bases short and J 4 bases short, with 16 bases between. Per the germline V gene, CDR1 is SGHAT and CDR2 is FQNNGV.